One T cell receptor (beta chain) is described in this entry. Its antigen is unidentified. Template switching by 5'RACE produced TCR cDNA, adding a universal primer site and UMIs. From the 5' RACE reads, TCRdb called clonotypes with MiXCR, one entry per CDR3 protein. The sample shows 250,000 to 350,000 distinct CDR3 sequences, about 6.6% of them seen only once. The sample is drawn from a study of T cells after yellow fever vaccination. General study points: Most primary-vaccination clones reappeared after the booster (about 97% CD4, 85% to 90% CD8). The secondary response was weaker but peaked faster, day 5 versus 15. Clonotype sharing between CD4 and CD8 compartments was small.

This CDR3 contains 15 residues. V lost 4 bases, J lost 2 bases, and 15 bases lay in between. Germline CDR1 SGHRS, CDR2 YFSETQ. The material sequenced was PBMCs, taken approximately 40 days after the first yellow fever vaccination. The receptor was derived from a man aged 18 to 30 who received the YFV17D yellow fever vaccine. This chain links TRBV5-1 with TRBJ1-2; D call uncertain. In DNA, the CDR3 is TGCGCCAGCAGCCGGGATGGGTCCTCAAACTATGGCTACACCTTC. It is translated as CASSRDGSSNYGYTF. The whole variable domain, filled in from reference TRBV5-1 and TRBJ1-2, reads KAGVTQTPRYLIKTRGQQVTLSCSPISGHRSVSWYQQTPGQGLQFLFEYFSETQRNKGNFPGRFSGRQFSNSRSEMNVSTLELGDSALYLCASSRDGSSNYGYTFGSGTRLTVV.